The 9 T cell receptor beta chains presented below share a single source sample, sequenced in a study of T cell changes during pregnancy in multiple sclerosis. Generated by immunoSEQ multiplex PCR, the TCRdb table keeps only in-frame clones and is missing some. The sample consists of tens of thousands of clones, 92% of them appearing once. The sequencing used peripheral blood, collected in the first trimester of pregnancy. Source of these receptors: a female donor with multiple sclerosis, enrolled in a pregnancy study.

V gene TRBV5-1 combines with J gene TRBJ2-3, with 8 bases fitting TRBD1. With V trimmed by 0 bases and J by 3 bases, 12 bases remained unmatched. From germline, CDR1 is SGHRS and CDR2 YFSETQ. This CDR3 is 18 amino acids long. The CDR3 DNA reads TGCGCCAGCAGCTTGGCTGCAGGGGGCATAACAGGTACAGATACGCAGTATTTT. It encodes CASSLAAGGITGTDTQYF. Using reference TRBV5-1 and TRBJ2-3 for the parts outside the CDR3, the full variable domain is KAGVTQTPRYLIKTRGQQVTLSCSPISGHRSVSWYQQTPGQGLQFLFEYFSETQRNKGNFPGRFSGRQFSNSRSEMNVSTLELGDSALYLCASSLAAGGITGTDTQYFGPGTRLTVL.

This clone was recorded once. The gene calls are TRBV13 and TRBJ2-7; the D is unclear. Between the trimmed V and J ends, which lost 0 bases and 0 bases, there was a span of 9 bases. The CDR3 has 15 amino acids. Germline V gene sequence: CDR1 PRHDT, CDR2 FYEKMQ (reference sequence). The CDR3 spells CASSLGTVSSYEQYF. Written as DNA, the CDR3 is TGTGCCAGCAGCTTAGGAACAGTTAGCTCCTACGAGCAGTACTTC.

The CDR3 DNA reads TGCGCCAGCAGCCAGCCTAGCGGGGTCTACACCGGGGAGCTGTTTTTT. Translation: CASSQPSGVYTGELFF. The chain has TRBV4-3 and TRBJ2-2; 9 bases are a match to TRBD2. CDR1 is LGHNA, CDR2 YSLEER, per germline. The CDR3 spans 16 residues. V shed 3 bases and J 3 bases; nucleotides not matched to a gene: 5.

This chain links TRBV27 with TRBJ1-1, with D possibly being TRBD1 (5 bases). The CDR3 is made up of 14 amino acids. Between the trimmed V and J ends, which lost 7 bases and 2 bases, there was a span of 14 bases. Germline CDR1 reads MNHEY; CDR2 reads SMNVEV (reference sequence). This CDR3 is CASTLAGGNTEAFF. The DNA of the CDR3 is TGTGCCAGCACCCTAGCGGGGGGTAACACTGAAGCTTTCTTT.

The chain is built from TRBV14 and TRBJ1-2; weak D call: TRBD1 (6 bases). Looked up from germline, CDR1 is SGHDN and CDR2 is FVKESK. With 4 bases removed from V and 6 bases from J, the gap between germline ends came to 12 bases. This CDR3 comprises 13 residues. The CDR3 bases are TGTGCCAGCAGCCCAAGGACAGTCGATGGCTACACCTTC. Amino acid sequence: CASSPRTVDGYTF.

The chain couples TRBV6-1 to TRBJ2-7, with unresolved D. The CDR3 contains 13 residues. Deletions cut 6 bases from V and 4 bases from J, with 13 bases between. Looked up from germline, CDR1 is MNHNS and CDR2 is SASEGT. Here the CDR3 reads CASSPGFQYEQYF. CDR3 nucleotide sequence: TGTGCCAGCAGCCCCGGGTTCCAATACGAGCAGTACTTC.

The V call is TRBV6-4, the J call TRBJ2-1; a possible D gene is TRBD2 (6 bases). The V end lost 3 bases, the J end lost 4 bases, and 13 bases lay between the germline ends. CDR1 MRHNA and CDR2 SNTAGT come from the germline V gene. The CDR3 runs 15 residues. DNA for the CDR3: TGTGCCAGCAGTGAGTCAGGAGGGCAGTACAATGAGCAGTTCTTC. Translating gives CASSESGGQYNEQFF.

V and J are TRBV25-1 and TRBJ1-2; TRBD1 matches at 7 bases. This CDR3 comprises 13 residues. With V trimmed by 3 bases and J by 8 bases, 6 bases remained unmatched. In germline, CDR1 is MGHDK, CDR2 SYGVNS. CDR3 coding DNA: TGTGCCAGCAGTGAGCCTCGGACAGGCGGCTACACCTTC. This codes for CASSEPRTGGYTF.

This sequence joins TRBV18 and TRBJ2-7, with 7 bases aligning to TRBD1. Germline V gene lookup returns CDR1 KGHSH and CDR2 LQKENI. The CDR3 length is 14 residues. V lost 3 bases, J lost 2 bases, and 4 bases stayed unmatched. In nucleotides, the CDR3 is TGTGCCAGCTCACCCTCGACAGGGACCTACGAGCAGTACTTC. Its protein product is CASSPSTGTYEQYF.